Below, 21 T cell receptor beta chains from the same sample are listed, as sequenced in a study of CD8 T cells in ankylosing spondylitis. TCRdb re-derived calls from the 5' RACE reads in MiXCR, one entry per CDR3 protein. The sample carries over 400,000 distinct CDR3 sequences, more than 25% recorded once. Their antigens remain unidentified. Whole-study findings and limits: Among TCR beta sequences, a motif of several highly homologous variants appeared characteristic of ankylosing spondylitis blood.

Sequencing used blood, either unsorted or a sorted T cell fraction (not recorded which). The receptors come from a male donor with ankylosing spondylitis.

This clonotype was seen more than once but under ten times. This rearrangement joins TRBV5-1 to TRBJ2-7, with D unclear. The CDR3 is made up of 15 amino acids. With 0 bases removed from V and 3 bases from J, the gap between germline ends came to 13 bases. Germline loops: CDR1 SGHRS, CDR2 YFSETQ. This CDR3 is CASSLGTPAYYEQYV. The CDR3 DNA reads TGCGCCAGCAGCTTGGGTACTCCAGCTTACTACGAGCAGTACGTC.

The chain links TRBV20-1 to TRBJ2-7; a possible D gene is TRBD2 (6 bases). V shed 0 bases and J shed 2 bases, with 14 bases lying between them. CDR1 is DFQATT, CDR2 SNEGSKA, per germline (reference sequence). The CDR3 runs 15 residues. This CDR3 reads CSARDGERAAYEQYF. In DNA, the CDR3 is TGCAGTGCTAGAGATGGAGAGCGGGCAGCCTACGAGCAGTACTTC.

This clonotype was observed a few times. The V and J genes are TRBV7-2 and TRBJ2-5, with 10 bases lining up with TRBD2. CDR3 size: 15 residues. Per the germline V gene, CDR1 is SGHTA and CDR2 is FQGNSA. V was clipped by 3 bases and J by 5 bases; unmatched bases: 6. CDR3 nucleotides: TGTGCCAGCAGCTTTCCTGCTAGCGGGAGTGAGACCCAGTACTTC. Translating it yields CASSFPASGSETQYF.

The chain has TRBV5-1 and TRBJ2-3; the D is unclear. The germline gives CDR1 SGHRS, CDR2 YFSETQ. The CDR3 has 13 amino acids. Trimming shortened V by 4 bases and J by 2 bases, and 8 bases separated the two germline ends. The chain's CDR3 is CASSRPDTDTQYF. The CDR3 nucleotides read TGCGCCAGCAGCCGTCCAGACACAGATACGCAGTATTTT.

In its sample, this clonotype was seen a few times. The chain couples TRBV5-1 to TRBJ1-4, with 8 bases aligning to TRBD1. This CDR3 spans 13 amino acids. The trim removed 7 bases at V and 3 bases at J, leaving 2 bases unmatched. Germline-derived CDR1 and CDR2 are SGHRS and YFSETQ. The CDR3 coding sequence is TGCGCCAGCTCGACAGGGGCTAATGAAAAACTGTTTTTT. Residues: CASSTGANEKLFF.

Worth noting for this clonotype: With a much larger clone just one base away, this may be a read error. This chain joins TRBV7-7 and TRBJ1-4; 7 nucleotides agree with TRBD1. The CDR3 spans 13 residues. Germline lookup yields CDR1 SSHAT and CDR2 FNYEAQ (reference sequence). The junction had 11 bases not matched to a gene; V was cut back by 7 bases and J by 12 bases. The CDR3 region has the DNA TGTGCCAGCACCCCGAGACAGGGCGGGGAACTGTTTTTT. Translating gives CASTPRQGGELFF. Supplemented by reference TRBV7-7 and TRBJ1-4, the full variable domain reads GAGVSQSPRYKVTKRGQDVTLRCDPISSHATLYWYQQALGQGPEFLTYFNYEAQPDKSGLPSDRFSAERPEGSISTLTIQRTEQRDSAMYRCASTPRQGGELFFGSGTQLSVL.

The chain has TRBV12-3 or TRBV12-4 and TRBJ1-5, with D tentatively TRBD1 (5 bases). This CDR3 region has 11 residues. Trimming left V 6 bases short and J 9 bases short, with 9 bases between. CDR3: CASRLRGPQHF. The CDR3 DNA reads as TGTGCCAGCAGATTGAGGGGGCCCCAGCATTTT.

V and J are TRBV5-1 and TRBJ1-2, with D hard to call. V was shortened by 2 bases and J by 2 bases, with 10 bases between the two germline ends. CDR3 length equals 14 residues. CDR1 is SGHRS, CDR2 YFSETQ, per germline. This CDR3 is CASSFQTSNYGYTF. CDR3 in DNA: TGCGCCAGCAGCTTCCAGACATCCAACTATGGCTACACCTTC.

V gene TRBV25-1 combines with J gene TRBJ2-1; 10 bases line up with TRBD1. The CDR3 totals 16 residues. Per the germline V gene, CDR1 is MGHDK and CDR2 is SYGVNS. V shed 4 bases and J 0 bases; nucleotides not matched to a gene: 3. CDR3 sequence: CASSVDRGLSYNEQFF. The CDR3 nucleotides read TGTGCCAGCAGTGTCGACAGGGGGCTCTCCTACAATGAGCAGTTCTTC.

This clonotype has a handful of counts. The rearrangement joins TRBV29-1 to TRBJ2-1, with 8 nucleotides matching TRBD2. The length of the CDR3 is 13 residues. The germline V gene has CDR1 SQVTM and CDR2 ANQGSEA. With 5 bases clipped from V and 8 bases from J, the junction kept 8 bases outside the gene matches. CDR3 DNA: TGCAGCGTTTCTAGACTAGCGAACTATGAGCAGTTCTTC. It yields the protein CSVSRLANYEQFF.

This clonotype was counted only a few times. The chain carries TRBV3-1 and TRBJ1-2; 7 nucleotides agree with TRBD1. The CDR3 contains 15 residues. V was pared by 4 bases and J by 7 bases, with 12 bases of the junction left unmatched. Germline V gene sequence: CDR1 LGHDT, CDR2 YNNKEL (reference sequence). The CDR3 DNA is TGTGCCAGCAGCCCCGACAGGGTTGAAGAGCGTGGCTACACCTTC. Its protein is CASSPDRVEERGYTF.

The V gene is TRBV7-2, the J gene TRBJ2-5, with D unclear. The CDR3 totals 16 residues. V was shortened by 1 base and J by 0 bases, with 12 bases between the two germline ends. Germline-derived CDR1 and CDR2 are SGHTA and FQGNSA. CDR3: CASSLVRAKYQETQYF. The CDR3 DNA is TGTGCCAGCAGCTTAGTCAGAGCAAAGTACCAAGAGACCCAGTACTTC.

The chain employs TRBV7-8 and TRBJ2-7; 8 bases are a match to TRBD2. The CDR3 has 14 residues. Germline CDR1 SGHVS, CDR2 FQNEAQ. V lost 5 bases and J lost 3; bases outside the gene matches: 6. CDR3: CASSQGLVRYEQYF. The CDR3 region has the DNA TGTGCCAGCAGCCAGGGACTAGTCCGCTACGAGCAGTACTTC.

Here the CDR3 reads CASSLDYGGELFF. The CDR3 nucleotides are TGTGCCAGCAGCTTAGATTATGGCGGGGAGCTGTTTTTT. The J gene is TRBJ2-2, the V gene TRBV7-2; D call uncertain. Trimming left V 1 base short and J 7 bases short, with 7 bases between. The CDR3 is 13 amino acids. The germline V gene has CDR1 SGHTA and CDR2 FQGNSA.

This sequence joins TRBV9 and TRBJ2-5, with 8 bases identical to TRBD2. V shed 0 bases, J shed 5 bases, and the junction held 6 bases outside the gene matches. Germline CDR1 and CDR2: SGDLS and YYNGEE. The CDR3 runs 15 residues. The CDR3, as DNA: TGTGCCAGCAGCGTAGAGGGAGCGGGAGATGAGACCCAGTACTTC. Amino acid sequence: CASSVEGAGDETQYF.

The CDR3 loop is CASSFIPESTDTQYF. The CDR3 nucleotides are TGCGCCAGCAGCTTTATCCCGGAATCCACAGATACGCAGTATTTT. The chain has TRBV5-1 and TRBJ2-3; D unclear. Trimming removed 2 bases at V and 2 bases at J, with 12 bases between. Per germline, CDR1 SGHRS and CDR2 YFSETQ. The CDR3 contains 15 residues.

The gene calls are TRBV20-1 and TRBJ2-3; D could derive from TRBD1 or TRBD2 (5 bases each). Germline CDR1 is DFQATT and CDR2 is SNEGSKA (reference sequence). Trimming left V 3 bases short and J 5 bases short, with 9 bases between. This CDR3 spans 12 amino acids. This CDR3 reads CSARGPLDTQYF. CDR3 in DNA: TGCAGTGCTAGGGGACCCTTAGATACGCAGTATTTT.

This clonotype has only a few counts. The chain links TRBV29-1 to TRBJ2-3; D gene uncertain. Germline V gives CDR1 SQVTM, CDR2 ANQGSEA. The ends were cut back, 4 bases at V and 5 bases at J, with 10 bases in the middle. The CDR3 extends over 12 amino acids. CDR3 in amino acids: CSVADGRDTQYF. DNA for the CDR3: TGCAGCGTTGCGGATGGCAGAGATACGCAGTATTTT.

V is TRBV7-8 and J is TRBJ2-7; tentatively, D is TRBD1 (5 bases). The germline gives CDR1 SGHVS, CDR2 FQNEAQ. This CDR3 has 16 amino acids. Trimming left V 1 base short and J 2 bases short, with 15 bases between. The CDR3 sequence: CASSLDLTADPYEQYV. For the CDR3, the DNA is TGTGCCAGCAGCTTAGATCTGACAGCCGATCCCTACGAGCAGTACGTC.

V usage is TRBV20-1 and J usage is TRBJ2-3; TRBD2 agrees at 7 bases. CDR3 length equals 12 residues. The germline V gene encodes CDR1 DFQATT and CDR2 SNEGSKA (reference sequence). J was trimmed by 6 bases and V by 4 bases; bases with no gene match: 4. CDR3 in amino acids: CSANPGRDTQYF. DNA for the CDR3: TGCAGTGCTAATCCCGGGAGGGATACGCAGTATTTT.

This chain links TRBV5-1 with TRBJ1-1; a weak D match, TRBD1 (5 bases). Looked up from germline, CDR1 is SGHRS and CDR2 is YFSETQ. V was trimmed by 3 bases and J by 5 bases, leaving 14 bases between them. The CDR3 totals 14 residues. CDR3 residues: CASSSGTEGTEAFF. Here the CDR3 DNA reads TGCGCCAGCAGCTCCGGGACCGAAGGGACTGAAGCTTTCTTT.